The 26 T cell receptor beta chains below all came from one sample that was sequenced in a study of blood T cell repertoires in COVID-19. The method was immunoSEQ multiplex PCR; TCRdb's version includes in-frame clones alone and lacks a portion of them. In the table there are under 80,000 clones, approximately 80% of which are singletons. The sample comprised peripheral blood. These TCRs come from a man aged 45 to 65 with acute or convalescent COVID-19.

The rearrangement uses TRBV2 and TRBJ1-6; unclear D gene. The CDR3 has 15 amino acids. Germline values: CDR1 SNHLY, CDR2 FYNNEI. The V end was cut by 6 bases, the J end by 4 bases, with 13 bases between. The CDR3 sequence: CASSTEVSYNSPLHF. CDR3 bases: TGTGCCAGCAGCACAGAAGTTTCATATAATTCACCCCTCCACTTT.

This clone was detected a few times. CDR3 residues: CAWSVVGGYTF. As DNA, the CDR3 is TGTGCCTGGAGTGTAGTCGGTGGCTACACCTTC. The chain has TRBV30 and TRBJ1-2, with unresolved D. Looked up from germline, CDR1 is GTSNPN and CDR2 is SVGIG (reference sequence). The V and J ends lost 0 bases and 7 bases respectively, with 6 bases between them. The CDR3 is 11 amino acids.

The rearrangement links TRBV5-6 to TRBJ2-5; the match to TRBD1 covers 11 bases. This CDR3 region has 19 residues. The germline V gene has CDR1 SGHDT and CDR2 YYEEEE. With V trimmed by 2 bases and J by 1 base, 13 bases remained unmatched. CDR3 coding DNA: TGTGCCAGCAGCTTTCTACCCGGGACAGGGGGTGGGGGCCAAGAGACCCAGTACTTC. Amino acid sequence: CASSFLPGTGGGGQETQYF.

The V gene is TRBV9, the J gene TRBJ2-1, with a weak D call TRBD2 (6 bases). The V end lost 4 bases, the J end lost 4 bases, and 18 bases lay between the germline ends. From germline, CDR1 is SGDLS and CDR2 YYNGEE. CDR3 length: 16 amino acids. This chain's CDR3 is CASSKHIGTAYNEQFF. The CDR3, as DNA: TGTGCCAGCAGCAAACATATCGGGACTGCGTACAATGAGCAGTTCTTC.

The chain recombines TRBV12-3 or TRBV12-4 with TRBJ1-5, with D maybe TRBD1 (6 bases). Trimming took off 6 bases at V and 6 bases at J, with 12 bases between the two ends. The CDR3 loop spans 13 amino acids. The CDR3 protein is CASRVTGTQPQHF. DNA for the CDR3: TGTGCCAGCAGGGTGACAGGAACTCAGCCCCAGCATTTT.

The V call is TRBV30, the J call TRBJ1-4, with 9 bases lining up with TRBD1. V trimming: 4 bases; J trimming: 4 bases; junction bases outside the gene matches: 7. CDR1 GTSNPN and CDR2 SVGIG come from the germline V gene (reference sequence). The CDR3 is 15 amino acids. CDR3 in amino acids: CAWIQQGADNEKLFF. CDR3 coding DNA: TGTGCCTGGATCCAACAGGGGGCGGATAATGAAAAACTGTTTTTT. Drawing the rest from reference TRBV30 and TRBJ1-4, the complete variable domain is SQTIHQWPATLVQPVGSPLSLECTVEGTSNPNLYWYRQAAGRGLQLLFYSVGIGQISSEVPQNLSASRPQDRQFILSSKKLLLSDSGFYLCAWIQQGADNEKLFFGSGTQLSVL.

This clone was seen a few times. The junction departs from germline at one end; a sequencing error may be responsible. This sequence joins TRBV20-1 and TRBJ1-1, with D possibly matching TRBD1 (6 bases). The length of the CDR3 is 11 residues. Germline V lookup: CDR1 DFQATT, CDR2 SNEGSKA (reference sequence). This CDR3 is CSASRDKLPTF. The DNA of the CDR3 is TGCAGTGCTAGCAGGGACAAACTCCCCACATTT.

The chain couples TRBV28 to TRBJ2-7; perhaps TRBD1 as D (5 bases). The germline V and J ends were trimmed by 6 bases and 2 bases, with 17 bases remaining between them. Germline V gene lookup returns CDR1 MDHEN and CDR2 SYDVKM. The CDR3 consists of 15 residues. CDR3 sequence: CASSTPRVPTYEQYF. The CDR3 coding sequence is TGTGCCAGCAGCACTCCCAGGGTTCCCACCTACGAGCAGTACTTC.

This chain joins TRBV10-2 and TRBJ2-5, with TRBD1 matching over 7 bases. The CDR3 has 15 residues. Germline V gene lookup returns CDR1 WSHSY and CDR2 SAAADI. Trimming cost V 4 bases and J 5 bases; bases outside gene matches: 10. For the CDR3, the DNA is TGCGCCAGCAGTGGACAGGGAAGCCAGGGGGAGACCCAGTACTTC. It codes for CASSGQGSQGETQYF.

This chain connects TRBV7-9 to TRBJ1-2, with 7 bases that match TRBD1. Germline lookup yields CDR1 SEHNR and CDR2 FQNEAQ (reference sequence). This CDR3 region has 15 residues. Losses at the gene ends were 6 bases for V and 2 bases for J; bases not matched to a gene: 9. The CDR3 sequence: CASSTGQLGNYGYTF. In DNA, the CDR3 is TGTGCCAGCAGTACGGGACAGCTTGGGAACTATGGCTACACCTTC.

The chain is built from TRBV28 and TRBJ2-7, with TRBD1 matching 8 bases. J gave up 6 bases and V 6 bases, and 13 bases lay outside the gene matches. The V gene's germline CDR1 is MDHEN and CDR2 SYDVKM. The CDR3 has 15 residues. The CDR3 loop is CASRRGQVGIGEQYF. Written as DNA, the CDR3 is TGTGCCAGCAGACGGGGACAGGTGGGGATAGGCGAGCAGTACTTC.

The chain couples TRBV7-9 to TRBJ1-5, with 8 bases aligning to TRBD1. Germline V gene sequence: CDR1 SEHNR, CDR2 FQNEAQ (reference sequence). The CDR3 covers 17 residues. J was trimmed by 2 bases and V by 1 base; bases with no gene match: 7. CDR3 region: CASSLEGRGQGNQPQHF. The CDR3 nucleotides are TGTGCCAGCAGCTTAGAGGGCAGGGGGCAGGGCAATCAGCCCCAGCATTTT.

V gene TRBV5-8 combines with J gene TRBJ1-5, with 8 positions matching TRBD1. The CDR3 spans 14 residues. The V segment lost 4 bases and the J segment 5 bases; nucleotides outside the gene matches: 5. Germline V gives CDR1 SGHTS, CDR2 YDEGEE. CDR3 sequence (DNA): TGTGCCAGCAGCGCGGGACAGGCCGATCAGCCCCAGCATTTT. It yields the protein CASSAGQADQPQHF. Complete variable domain (other parts from reference TRBV5-8 and TRBJ1-5): EAGVTQSPTHLIKTRGQQATLRCSPISGHTSVYWYQQALGLGLQFLLWYDEGEERNRGNFPPRFSGRQFPNYSSELNVNALELEDSALYLCASSAGQADQPQHFGDGTRLSIL.

The rearrangement uses TRBV4-3 and TRBJ2-7, with 8 bases aligning to TRBD1. J was trimmed by 3 bases and V by 1 base; bases with no gene match: 5. In germline, CDR1 is LGHNA, CDR2 YSLEER. CDR3 size: 15 residues. The CDR3 protein is CASSQGIGTGYEQYF. The CDR3 DNA reads TGCGCCAGCAGCCAAGGTATAGGGACAGGCTACGAGCAGTACTTC.

This chain joins TRBV5-1 and TRBJ1-5, with D tentatively TRBD1 (5 bases). CDR1 SGHRS and CDR2 YFSETQ come from the germline V gene. This CDR3 has 13 residues. Trimming took off 4 bases at V and 7 bases at J, with 12 bases between the two ends. CDR3 residues: CASSQDSGQPQHF. In DNA form, the CDR3 reads TGCGCCAGCAGCCAAGACAGTGGACAGCCCCAGCATTTT.

The V and J genes are TRBV7-9 and TRBJ2-1; D call uncertain. This CDR3 has 9 amino acids. Germline CDR1 and CDR2: SEHNR and FQNEAQ (reference sequence). V lost 5 bases and J 10 bases, leaving 3 bases between the germline ends. This chain's CDR3 is CASSPEQFF. CDR3 nucleotide sequence: TGTGCCAGCAGCCCGGAGCAGTTCTTC. Full variable domain (outside the CDR3, taken from reference TRBV7-9 and TRBJ2-1): DTGVSQNPRHKITKRGQNVTFRCDPISEHNRLYWYRQTLGQGPEFLTYFQNEAQLEKSRLLSDRFSAERPKGSFSTLEIQRTEQGDSAMYLCASSPEQFFGPGTRLTVL.

The rearrangement uses TRBV7-3 and TRBJ2-7, with a weak D call TRBD1 (6 bases). V shed 4 bases and J shed 3 bases, with 10 bases lying between them. The CDR3 contains 13 residues. Germline V gene sequence: CDR1 SGHTA, CDR2 FQGTGA. CDR3 nucleotides: TGTGCCAGCAGCTGGGACACTGGCTACGAGCAGTACTTC. Encoded protein: CASSWDTGYEQYF.

The chain has TRBV7-2 and TRBJ1-3, with 9 bases matching TRBD1. The CDR3 contains 17 residues. V lost 2 bases and J lost 4; bases outside the gene matches: 9. Per germline, CDR1 SGHTA and CDR2 FQGNSA. The CDR3 loop is CASSLTWDRAPGNTIYF. The CDR3 coding sequence is TGTGCCAGCAGCTTAACCTGGGACAGGGCTCCGGGAAACACCATATATTTT.

The count of this clone is one. The V gene is TRBV19, the J gene TRBJ2-5; D possibly corresponds to TRBD1 (5 bases). Germline V gene lookup returns CDR1 LNHDA and CDR2 SQIVND (reference sequence). This CDR3 has 15 amino acids. The V end lost 3 bases, the J end lost 1 base, and 12 bases lay between the germline ends. As DNA, the CDR3 is TGTGCCAGTAGTATTGGCACAGGACCCCAAGAGACCCAGTACTTC. Its translation is CASSIGTGPQETQYF.

The chain has TRBV7-2 and TRBJ2-5, with 7 bases identical to TRBD2. V gave up 1 base and J gave up 2 bases; unmatched junction bases: 4. CDR3 length: 15 amino acids. From germline, CDR1 is SGHTA and CDR2 FQGNSA. CDR3 protein: CASSLVASGQETQYF. Written as DNA, the CDR3 is TGTGCCAGCAGCTTAGTGGCTAGCGGACAAGAGACCCAGTACTTC.

The rearrangement uses TRBV30 and TRBJ1-2, with a weak D call TRBD1 (6 bases). CDR3 length: 14 amino acids. CDR1 GTSNPN and CDR2 SVGIG come from the germline V gene (reference sequence). Trimming shortened V by 4 bases and J by 4 bases, and 16 bases separated the two germline ends. The CDR3 DNA reads TGTGCCTGGACCTGGACAGAAAACCTCTATGGCTACACCTTC. Encoded protein: CAWTWTENLYGYTF.

V gene TRBV7-9 combines with J gene TRBJ2-3, with TRBD2 matching 12 bases. V lost 4 bases to trimming and J lost 3 bases; unmatched junction nucleotides: 2. This CDR3 comprises 15 residues. Germline-derived CDR1 and CDR2 are SEHNR and FQNEAQ (reference sequence). DNA of the CDR3: TGTGCCAGCAGCTACCTAGCGGGGGGGACAGATACGCAGTATTTT. Translating it yields CASSYLAGGTDTQYF.

V gene TRBV7-2 combines with J gene TRBJ2-7; D call uncertain. The CDR3 length is 13 residues. The V gene lost 1 base and the J gene lost 7 bases, with 11 bases spanning the gap. Germline V gene lookup returns CDR1 SGHTA and CDR2 FQGNSA. CDR3 sequence reads: CASSLGFFEEQYF. The CDR3 nucleotides are TGTGCCAGCAGCTTAGGGTTCTTTGAGGAGCAGTACTTC.

The chain recombines TRBV19 with TRBJ2-1; D call uncertain. This CDR3 comprises 13 residues. The germline V and J ends were trimmed by 3 bases and 5 bases, with 8 bases remaining between them. Germline values: CDR1 LNHDA, CDR2 SQIVND (reference sequence). The CDR3 region has the DNA TGTGCCAGTAGTATCGGGTGGAACAATGAGCAGTTCTTC. The encoded protein is CASSIGWNNEQFF. Together with reference TRBV19 and TRBJ2-1, the CDR3 gives the full variable domain: DGGITQSPKYLFRKEGQNVTLSCEQNLNHDAMYWYRQDPGQGLRLIYYSQIVNDFQKGDIAEGYSVSREKKESFPLTVTSAQKNPTAFYLCASSIGWNNEQFFGPGTRLTVL.

This sequence joins TRBV28 and TRBJ2-7; 11 bases match TRBD2. V was clipped by 5 bases and J by 4 bases; unmatched bases: 4. Germline CDR1 is MDHEN and CDR2 is SYDVKM. CDR3 length equals 14 residues. CDR3 in amino acids: CASSLASGRYEQYF. The CDR3 DNA reads TGTGCCAGCAGTCTGGCTAGCGGGAGGTACGAGCAGTACTTC.

This sequence joins TRBV6-5 and TRBJ1-5; tentative D call: TRBD1 (6 bases). There are 15 residues in the CDR3. The germline V and J ends were trimmed by 0 bases and 2 bases, with 8 bases remaining between them. Germline V gene sequence: CDR1 MNHEY, CDR2 SVGAGI. The CDR3 sequence is CASSYSKGGNQPQHF. The DNA for the CDR3 is TGTGCCAGCAGTTACTCGAAGGGGGGCAATCAGCCCCAGCATTTT.